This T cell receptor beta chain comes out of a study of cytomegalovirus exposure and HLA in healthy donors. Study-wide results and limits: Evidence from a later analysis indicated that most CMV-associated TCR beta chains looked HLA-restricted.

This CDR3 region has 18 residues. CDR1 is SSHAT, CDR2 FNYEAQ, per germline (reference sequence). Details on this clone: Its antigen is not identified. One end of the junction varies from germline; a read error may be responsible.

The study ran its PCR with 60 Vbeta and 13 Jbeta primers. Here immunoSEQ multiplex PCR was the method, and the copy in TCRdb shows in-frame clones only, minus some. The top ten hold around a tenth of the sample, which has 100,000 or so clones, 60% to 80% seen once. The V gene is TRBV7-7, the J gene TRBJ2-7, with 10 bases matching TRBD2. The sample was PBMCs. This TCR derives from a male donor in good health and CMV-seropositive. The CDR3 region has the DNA TGTGCTAGCAGCTTACTCCCCGTCGGGGCTAGCGGGAGTAGCGAGCAGTACTTC. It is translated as CASSLLPVGASGSSEQYF.